Sequencing of this TCR beta chain was carried out in a study of breast tumors, draining lymph nodes, adjacent tissues. In the case of this clonotype: The junction departs from the called germline gene at one end, perhaps through a read error.

The CDR3 is 12 residues long. TCRdb reprocessed the multiplex PCR reads with MiXCR, giving one entry per CDR3 protein. Of approximately 12,000 distinct CDR3 sequences listed, roughly 34% were seen once; the top ten hold 13% to 15%. Sequences were obtained from breast tumor tissue. The V gene is TRBV12-3 or TRBV12-4, the J gene TRBJ2-7; 7 bases match TRBD2. The receptor's source is a female donor with breast cancer. Some clones in this sample may be carry-over from other donors' samples. CDR3 sequence: CPSSLGRAEQYF. Written as DNA, the CDR3 is TGTCCCAGCAGCTTAGGGAGGGCCGAGCAGTACTTC.